This T cell receptor (beta chain) was recorded in a study of T cell changes during pregnancy in multiple sclerosis. The V end lost 6 bases, the J end lost 6 bases, and 12 bases lay between the germline ends. Germline-derived CDR1 and CDR2 are ENHRY and SYGVKD. The CDR3 loop spans 13 amino acids. The assay was immunoSEQ multiplex PCR, and TCRdb's table has in-frame clones only and misses some. The data hold 100,000 or so clones, with approximately 95% observed a single time. The sequence derives from a female donor in good health, enrolled as a control in a pregnancy study. This chain links TRBV10-3 with TRBJ2-1; weak D call: TRBD1 (5 bases). This specimen consisted of peripheral blood, obtained after pregnancy. The CDR3 spells CAISDSDFNEQFF. For the CDR3, the DNA is TGTGCCATCAGCGACAGCGATTTCAATGAGCAGTTCTTC.